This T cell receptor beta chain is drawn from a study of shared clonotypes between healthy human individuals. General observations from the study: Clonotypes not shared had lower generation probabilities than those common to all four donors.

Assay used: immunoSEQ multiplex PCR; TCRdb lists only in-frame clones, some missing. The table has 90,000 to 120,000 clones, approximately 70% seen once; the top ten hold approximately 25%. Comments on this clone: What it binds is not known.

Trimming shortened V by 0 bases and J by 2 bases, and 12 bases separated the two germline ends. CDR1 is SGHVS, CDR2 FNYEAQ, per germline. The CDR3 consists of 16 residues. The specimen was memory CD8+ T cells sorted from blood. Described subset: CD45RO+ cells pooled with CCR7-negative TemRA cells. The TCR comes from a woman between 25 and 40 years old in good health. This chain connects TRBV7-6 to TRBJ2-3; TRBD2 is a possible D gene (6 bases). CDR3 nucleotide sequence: TGTGCCAGCAGCTTAGCGCTCGGAGGGGACACAGATACGCAGTATTTT. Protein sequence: CASSLALGGDTDTQYF.